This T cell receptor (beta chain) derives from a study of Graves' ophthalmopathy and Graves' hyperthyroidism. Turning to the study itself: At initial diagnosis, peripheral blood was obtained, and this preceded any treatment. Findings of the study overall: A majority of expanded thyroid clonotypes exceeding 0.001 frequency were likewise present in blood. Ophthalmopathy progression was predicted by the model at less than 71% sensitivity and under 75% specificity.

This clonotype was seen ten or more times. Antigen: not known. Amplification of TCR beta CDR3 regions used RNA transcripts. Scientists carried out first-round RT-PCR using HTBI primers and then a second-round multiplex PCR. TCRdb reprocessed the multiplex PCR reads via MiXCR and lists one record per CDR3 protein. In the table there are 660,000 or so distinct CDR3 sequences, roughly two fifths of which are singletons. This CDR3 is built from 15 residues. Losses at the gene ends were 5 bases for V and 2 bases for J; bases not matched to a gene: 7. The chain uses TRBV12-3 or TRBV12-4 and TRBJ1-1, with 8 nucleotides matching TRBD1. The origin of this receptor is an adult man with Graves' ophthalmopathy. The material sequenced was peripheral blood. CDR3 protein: CASSLRPGGNTEAFF. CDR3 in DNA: TGTGCCAGCAGTCTACGCCCAGGGGGCAACACTGAAGCTTTCTTT.